This TCR beta chain derives from a study of shared clonotypes between healthy human individuals. Study outcomes and limitations: The sampled material consisted only of blood, and tissue repertoires are likely to differ.

After removal of 2 bases from V and 3 bases from J, the junction contained 4 bases not matched to a gene. There are 15 residues in the CDR3. CDR1 is SGHRS and CDR2 is YFSETQ in the germline V gene. Healthy HIV-negative adults with no recent acute infections or vaccinations were recruited as donors. Every one of the donors was a Caucasian adult that lived in Nashville, Tennessee. Genomic DNA, for the unsorted samples, came from around 90 million PBMCs. This table comes from immunoSEQ multiplex PCR, and its TCRdb copy is limited to in-frame clones, with some not included. The sample has 530,000 or so clones; about 80% are singletons. A note on this clone: The antigen is unknown.

The sequencing sample was made of PBMCs. The chain uses TRBV5-1 and TRBJ2-7, with 11 positions matching TRBD1. This clonotype was sampled from a middle-aged woman in good health. Some clones in this sample may be carry-over from other donors' samples. CDR3 sequence (DNA): TGCGCCAGCAGCTTAGGACAGGGGGCTTACTACGAGCAGTACTTC. Protein: CASSLGQGAYYEQYF.